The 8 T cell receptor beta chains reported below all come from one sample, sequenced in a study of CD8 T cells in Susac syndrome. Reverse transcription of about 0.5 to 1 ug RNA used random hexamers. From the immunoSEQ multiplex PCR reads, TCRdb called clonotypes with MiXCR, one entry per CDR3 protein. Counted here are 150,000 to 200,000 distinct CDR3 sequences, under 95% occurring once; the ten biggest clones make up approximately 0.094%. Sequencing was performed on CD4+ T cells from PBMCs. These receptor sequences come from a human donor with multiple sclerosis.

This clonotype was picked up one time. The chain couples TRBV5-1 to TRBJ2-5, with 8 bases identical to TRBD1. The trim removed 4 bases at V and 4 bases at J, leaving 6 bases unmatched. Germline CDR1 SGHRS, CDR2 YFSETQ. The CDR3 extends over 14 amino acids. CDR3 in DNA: TGCGCCAGCAGCCGCCCCGACAGGGGAGAGACCCAGTACTTC. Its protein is CASSRPDRGETQYF.

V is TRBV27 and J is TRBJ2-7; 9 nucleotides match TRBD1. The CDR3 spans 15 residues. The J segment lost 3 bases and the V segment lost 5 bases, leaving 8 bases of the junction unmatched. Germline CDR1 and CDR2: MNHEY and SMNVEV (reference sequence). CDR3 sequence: CASSPGTGRNYEQYF. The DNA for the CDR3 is TGTGCCAGCAGTCCAGGGACAGGGAGGAACTACGAGCAGTACTTC.

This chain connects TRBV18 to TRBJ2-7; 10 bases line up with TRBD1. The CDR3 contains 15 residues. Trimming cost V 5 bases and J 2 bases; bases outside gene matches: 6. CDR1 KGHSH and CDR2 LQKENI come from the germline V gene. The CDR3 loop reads CASSNGQGVAYEQYF. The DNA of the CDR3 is TGTGCCAGCTCAAATGGACAGGGGGTTGCCTACGAGCAGTACTTC.

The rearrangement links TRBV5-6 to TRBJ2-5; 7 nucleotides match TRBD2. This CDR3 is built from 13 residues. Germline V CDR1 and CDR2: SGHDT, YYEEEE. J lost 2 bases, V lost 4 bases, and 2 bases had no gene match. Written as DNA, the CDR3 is TGTGCCAGCAGCAAAGCGGGGCAAGAGACCCAGTACTTC. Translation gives CASSKAGQETQYF.

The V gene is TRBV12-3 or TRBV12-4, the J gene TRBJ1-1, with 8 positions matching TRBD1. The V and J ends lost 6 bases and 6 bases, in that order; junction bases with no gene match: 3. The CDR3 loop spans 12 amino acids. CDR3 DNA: TGTGCCAGCAGCTCAGGGGGCGCTGAAGCTTTCTTT. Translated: CASSSGGAEAFF.

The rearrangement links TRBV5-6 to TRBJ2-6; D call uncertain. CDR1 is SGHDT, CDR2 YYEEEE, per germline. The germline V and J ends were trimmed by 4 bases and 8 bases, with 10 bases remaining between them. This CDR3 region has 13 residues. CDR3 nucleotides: TGTGCCAGCAGCCTGGTGGGGACCAACGTCCTGACTTTC. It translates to CASSLVGTNVLTF.

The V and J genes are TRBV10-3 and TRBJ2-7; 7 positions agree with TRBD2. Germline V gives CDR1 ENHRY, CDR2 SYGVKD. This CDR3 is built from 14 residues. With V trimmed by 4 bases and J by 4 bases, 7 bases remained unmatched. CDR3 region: CAISVSSGAYEQYF. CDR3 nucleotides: TGTGCCATCAGTGTGTCTAGCGGTGCGTACGAGCAGTACTTC.

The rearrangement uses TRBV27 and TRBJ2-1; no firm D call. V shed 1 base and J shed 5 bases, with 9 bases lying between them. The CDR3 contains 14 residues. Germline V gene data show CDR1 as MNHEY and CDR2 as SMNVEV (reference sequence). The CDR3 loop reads CASSLYPTNNEQFF. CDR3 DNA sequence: TGTGCCAGCAGTTTATACCCCACAAACAATGAGCAGTTCTTC.